The 19 T cell receptor beta chains listed next were all sequenced from one sample in a study of CD8 T cells in ankylosing spondylitis. TCRdb re-called the 5' RACE reads with MiXCR, one entry per CDR3 protein. The sample shows a few hundred thousand distinct CDR3 sequences, about 20% of them seen only once. The sequenced material came from blood, either unsorted or a sorted T cell fraction (not recorded which). These receptors originate from a male donor with ankylosing spondylitis or in good health (not recorded which).

The chain couples TRBV5-1 to TRBJ2-3; D is ambiguous. CDR3 length: 14 residues. Germline V gene data show CDR1 as SGHRS and CDR2 as YFSETQ. V dropped 4 bases and J dropped 1 base, with 10 bases sitting between them. CDR3 residues: CASSPTEGTDTQYF. The CDR3 nucleotides are TGCGCCAGCAGCCCCACTGAGGGCACAGATACGCAGTATTTT. The variable domain in full, with the rest retrieved from reference TRBV5-1 and TRBJ2-3, is KAGVTQTPRYLIKTRGQQVTLSCSPISGHRSVSWYQQTPGQGLQFLFEYFSETQRNKGNFPGRFSGRQFSNSRSEMNVSTLELGDSALYLCASSPTEGTDTQYFGPGTRLTVL.

J is TRBJ1-2 and V is TRBV5-1; TRBD1 agrees at 10 bases. CDR3 length: 14 residues. With 0 bases clipped from V and 7 bases from J, the junction kept 3 bases outside the gene matches. CDR1 and CDR2 (germline): SGHRS, YFSETQ. The CDR3 nucleotides read TGCGCCAGCAGCTTGGGACAGGGGGCGCTTGGCTACACCTTC. This gives the protein CASSLGQGALGYTF. Combining the CDR3 with reference TRBV5-1 and TRBJ1-2 gives the whole variable domain KAGVTQTPRYLIKTRGQQVTLSCSPISGHRSVSWYQQTPGQGLQFLFEYFSETQRNKGNFPGRFSGRQFSNSRSEMNVSTLELGDSALYLCASSLGQGALGYTFGSGTRLTVV.

This sequence joins TRBV7-2 and TRBJ1-1, with D perhaps matching TRBD1 (5 bases). The CDR3 spans 15 residues. The germline V gene has CDR1 SGHTA and CDR2 FQGNSA. The V and J ends lost 6 bases and 4 bases respectively, with 18 bases between them. CDR3 residues: CASRPRAQGPTEAFF. The CDR3 DNA reads TGTGCCAGCAGGCCCCGGGCCCAGGGTCCCACTGAAGCTTTCTTT.

This clonotype was found a few times. The CDR3 DNA sequence: TGTGCCAGCAGCCCACTAGCGGGGGGGCCGGTGGAGACCCAGTACTTC. Residues: CASSPLAGGPVETQYF. V and J are TRBV7-2 and TRBJ2-5, with 13 positions matching TRBD2. The V and J ends lost 5 bases and 5 bases, in that order; junction bases with no gene match: 8. The V gene's germline CDR1 is SGHTA and CDR2 FQGNSA. The CDR3 totals 16 residues.

The chain carries TRBV24-1 and TRBJ1-2; 8 nucleotides line up with TRBD1. Germline V CDR1 and CDR2: KGHDR, SFDVKD. V shed 4 bases, J shed 4 bases, and the junction held 7 bases outside the gene matches. This CDR3 has 15 residues. The CDR3 loop reads CATSETDRGSYGYTF. In DNA form, the CDR3 reads TGTGCCACCAGTGAAACAGACAGGGGTAGCTATGGCTACACCTTC.

The CDR3 coding sequence is TGTGCCAGCTCACGTGCTGAGATTCTGAACACTGAAGCTTTCTTT. As protein: CASSRAEILNTEAFF. The V and J genes are TRBV18 and TRBJ1-1; D not resolved. Germline CDR1 reads KGHSH; CDR2 reads LQKENI. The V and J ends lost 4 bases and 0 bases respectively, with 12 bases between them. The CDR3 has 15 amino acids.

This clonotype has just a few counts. The chain couples TRBV5-1 to TRBJ2-3; D not resolved. CDR3 size: 14 residues. Germline assignment: CDR1 SGHRS and CDR2 YFSETQ. The V and J ends lost 0 bases and 6 bases respectively, with 11 bases between them. The CDR3 sequence is CASSLEAHQDTQYF. CDR3 DNA sequence: TGCGCCAGCAGCTTGGAGGCACATCAGGATACGCAGTATTTT. The whole variable domain, remainder taken from reference TRBV5-1 and TRBJ2-3, is KAGVTQTPRYLIKTRGQQVTLSCSPISGHRSVSWYQQTPGQGLQFLFEYFSETQRNKGNFPGRFSGRQFSNSRSEMNVSTLELGDSALYLCASSLEAHQDTQYFGPGTRLTVL.

CDR3 coding DNA: TGCAGTGGTGAGGCCTCTCTCACTGAAGCTTTCTTT. Residues: CSGEASLTEAFF. The V call is TRBV20-1, the J call TRBJ1-1; D not certain. The CDR3 runs 12 residues. Trimming pared 7 bases from V and 4 bases from J, leaving 13 bases between. Looked up from germline, CDR1 is DFQATT and CDR2 is SNEGSKA (reference sequence).

In this sample, this clonotype turned up a few times. This chain links TRBV5-1 with TRBJ1-4; D is undetermined. V lost 4 bases and J 4 bases, leaving 11 bases between the germline ends. Germline V gene lookup returns CDR1 SGHRS and CDR2 YFSETQ. The CDR3 consists of 14 residues. The CDR3 sequence is CASSVGFGNEKLFF. The CDR3 nucleotides read TGCGCCAGCAGCGTGGGATTTGGTAATGAAAAACTGTTTTTT.

The CDR3 reads CASSVVGGAGNEQFF. The CDR3 DNA reads as TGTGCCAGCAGCGTAGTCGGAGGGGCCGGGAATGAGCAGTTCTTC. The V gene is TRBV9, the J gene TRBJ2-1, with D perhaps TRBD2 (6 bases). The V end lost 0 bases, the J end lost 7 bases, and 14 bases lay between the germline ends. Germline CDR1 is SGDLS and CDR2 is YYNGEE. The CDR3 length is 15 residues.

The chain is built from TRBV6-5 and TRBJ1-5; TRBD1 might be the D (6 bases). The CDR3 totals 16 residues. Trimming cost V 0 bases and J 3 bases, with 12 bases left between them. CDR1 is MNHEY and CDR2 is SVGAGI in the germline V gene. The CDR3: CASSYSDSLTNQPQHF. CDR3 DNA: TGTGCCAGCAGTTACTCGGACAGCCTAACCAATCAGCCCCAGCATTTT.

The genes are TRBV6-1 and TRBJ2-7; maybe TRBD2 (5 bases). CDR1 and CDR2 (germline): MNHNS, SASEGT. There are 17 residues in the CDR3. Trimming pared 2 bases from V and 0 bases from J, leaving 17 bases between. The CDR3 sequence: CASSEHLGRGSSYEQYV. For the CDR3, the DNA is TGTGCCAGCAGTGAACATCTTGGACGGGGAAGCTCCTACGAGCAGTACGTC.

This clonotype was picked up a small number of times. This chain connects TRBV28 to TRBJ2-3; D is uncertain. CDR3 length equals 16 residues. V was shortened by 2 bases and J by 5 bases, with 17 bases between the two germline ends. Germline V gene lookup returns CDR1 MDHEN and CDR2 SYDVKM. The CDR3 loop reads CASSLGNNGPRDTQYF. The CDR3 nucleotides read TGTGCCAGCAGTTTAGGAAATAACGGCCCCCGAGATACGCAGTATTTT. Drawing the rest from reference TRBV28 and TRBJ2-3, the complete variable domain is DVKVTQSSRYLVKRTGEKVFLECVQDMDHENMFWYRQDPGLGLRLIYFSYDVKMKEKGDIPEGYSVSREKKERFSLILESASTNQTSMYLCASSLGNNGPRDTQYFGPGTRLTVL.

In its sample, this clonotype was seen a few times. The chain carries TRBV6-5 and TRBJ2-5; 7 nucleotides match TRBD1. The germline V gene has CDR1 MNHEY and CDR2 SVGAGI. CDR3 length: 15 residues. V dropped 4 bases and J dropped 5; count of bases not matched to a gene: 10. CDR3 residues: CASSLGQIIGETQYF. The CDR3 bases are TGTGCCAGCAGTTTGGGACAGATAATCGGGGAGACCCAGTACTTC.

This clonotype was observed a handful of times. The chain joins TRBV5-1 to TRBJ2-5; 7 nucleotides agree with TRBD1. V trimming: 5 bases; J trimming: 2 bases; junction bases outside the gene matches: 12. The CDR3 runs 16 residues. Germline CDR1 reads SGHRS; CDR2 reads YFSETQ. The CDR3 nucleotides are TGCGCCAGCAGTTCAGAGGGACAGCCAGATCAAGAGACCCAGTACTTC. As protein: CASSSEGQPDQETQYF. Full variable domain (outside the CDR3, taken from reference TRBV5-1 and TRBJ2-5): KAGVTQTPRYLIKTRGQQVTLSCSPISGHRSVSWYQQTPGQGLQFLFEYFSETQRNKGNFPGRFSGRQFSNSRSEMNVSTLELGDSALYLCASSSEGQPDQETQYFGPGTRLLVL.

J is TRBJ2-5 and V is TRBV12-3 or TRBV12-4; 9 bases align to TRBD1. The CDR3 sequence is 15 residues long. With V trimmed by 3 bases and J by 2 bases, 4 bases remained unmatched. CDR3 DNA: TGTGCCAGCAGTTTGGACAGGGGAATTCAAGAGACCCAGTACTTC. Translation: CASSLDRGIQETQYF.

The chain uses TRBV6-1 and TRBJ2-3; D is unresolved. The CDR3 is made up of 13 amino acids. The ends were cut back, 6 bases at V and 0 bases at J, with 7 bases in the middle. CDR1 is MNHNS, CDR2 SASEGT, per germline. The CDR3 is CASRLPSTDTQYF. For the CDR3, the DNA is TGTGCCAGCAGACTACCTAGCACAGATACGCAGTATTTT.

This clonotype was detected a few times. The chain couples TRBV12-3 or TRBV12-4 to TRBJ1-5; 9 bases are a match to TRBD1. CDR3 length equals 15 residues. J lost 4 bases, V lost 6 bases, and 7 bases had no gene match. CDR3 bases: TGTGCCAGCAGGCCTACCGGGACAGGGAATCAGCCCCAGCATTTT. Amino acids: CASRPTGTGNQPQHF.

The V call is TRBV3-1, the J call TRBJ1-5; D perhaps matches TRBD1 (6 bases). Trimming left V 6 bases short and J 6 bases short, with 15 bases between. The CDR3 is made up of 14 amino acids. Germline V gene data show CDR1 as LGHDT and CDR2 as YNNKEL (reference sequence). The CDR3 sequence is CASREQGEGQPQHF. DNA of the CDR3: TGTGCCAGCAGAGAACAGGGAGAAGGTCAGCCCCAGCATTTT. The full variable domain, rest sourced from reference TRBV3-1 and TRBJ1-5, is DTAVSQTPKYLVTQMGNDKSIKCEQNLGHDTMYWYKQDSKKFLKIMFSYNNKELIINETVPNRFSPKSPDKAHLNLHINSLELGDSAVYFCASREQGEGQPQHFGDGTRLSIL.